The clone carrying this T cell receptor (beta chain) has at least ten counts. Its target is unknown. TCR beta libraries were made by quantitative 5'-RACE with molecular barcodes. TCRdb re-derived calls from the 5' RACE reads in MiXCR, one entry per CDR3 protein. The sample holds about 460,000 distinct CDR3 sequences; approximately 5.3% are singletons and the top ten take around 3.5%. V lost 4 bases, J lost 5 bases, and 10 bases lay in between. The germline CDR1 and CDR2 sequences are LGHNA and YSLEER. CDR3 length: 13 residues. These data originate in a study of CD8 T cells in ankylosing spondylitis. Study findings and constraints: What seemed typical of ankylosing spondylitis blood was a TCR beta motif built from fewer than ten highly homologous variants.

The chain couples TRBV4-3 to TRBJ2-3; no definite D call. Sequenced material: blood, either unsorted or a sorted T cell fraction (not recorded which). The receptor was derived from a male donor with ankylosing spondylitis. For the CDR3, the DNA is TGCGCCAGCAGCCCTAGACTGCGAGATACGCAGTATTTT. Its protein product is CASSPRLRDTQYF.